The next 4 T cell receptor beta chains were all read from a single sample in a study of OX40 agonist ivuxolimab in advanced cancers. Clones were sequenced by immunoSEQ multiplex PCR, and TCRdb holds only the in-frame ones, with some missing. The top ten hold about 2.6% of the sample, which has about 46,000 clones, 75% to 80% seen once. Here the sequenced sample was CD4+ or CD8+ T cells sorted from blood, taken in a trial of the OX40 agonist ivuxolimab. The receptors originated from an adult with an advanced solid tumor such as melanoma, head and neck, liver or kidney cancer.

J is TRBJ1-1 and V is TRBV27; tentative D call: TRBD1 (6 bases). The CDR3 extends over 15 amino acids. The ends were cut back, 5 bases at V and 0 bases at J, with 13 bases in the middle. Per the germline V gene, CDR1 is MNHEY and CDR2 is SMNVEV (reference sequence). CDR3 coding DNA: TGTGCCAGCAGTCCGGGACAACTTATGAACACTGAAGCTTTCTTT. Translation gives CASSPGQLMNTEAFF.

The V and J genes are TRBV19 and TRBJ2-5; 8 nucleotides agree with TRBD2. Near its end, the DNA agrees better with TRBJ2-7, so the J call may be wrong. The CDR3 contains 17 residues. The germline V gene has CDR1 LNHDA and CDR2 SQIVND (reference sequence). The chain's CDR3 is CASSKYPRGSGIYEQYF. The CDR3 DNA reads TGTGCCAGTAGTAAATATCCCCGTGGTAGCGGGATATACGAGCAGTACTTC.

The chain employs TRBV6-6 and TRBJ1-1; 8 nucleotides line up with TRBD1. The CDR3 extends over 15 amino acids. Germline V gene data show CDR1 as MNHNY and CDR2 as SVGAGI (reference sequence). The V gene end was trimmed by 5 bases and the J gene end by 3 bases; junction bases not matched to a gene: 8. The CDR3 DNA sequence: TGTGCCAGCAGTCCGACAGGGGTTGGCGACACTGAAGCTTTCTTT. It codes for CASSPTGVGDTEAFF.

The chain uses TRBV5-4 and TRBJ2-1, with 8 bases fitting TRBD1. The germline CDR1 and CDR2 sequences are SGHNT and YYREEE (reference sequence). There are 16 residues in the CDR3. J gave up 9 bases and V 0 bases, and 11 bases lay outside the gene matches. The CDR3 spells CASSLAGTGRKGEQFF. CDR3 bases: TGTGCCAGCAGCTTGGCCGGGACAGGTCGGAAAGGTGAGCAGTTCTTC.